A single sample is the source of the 24 T cell receptor beta chains below, sequenced in a study of OX40 agonist ivuxolimab in advanced cancers. TCRdb keeps only in-frame clones here, not all; method: immunoSEQ multiplex PCR. The data contain about 86,000 clones, roughly 85% of them singletons. The starting material was CD4+ or CD8+ T cells sorted from blood, obtained in a trial of the OX40 agonist ivuxolimab. The receptors were gathered from an adult with an advanced solid tumor such as melanoma, head and neck, liver or kidney cancer.

V and J are TRBV5-1 and TRBJ2-1; 10 bases are shared with TRBD2. This CDR3 has 17 amino acids. Germline trimming cut 0 bases from V and 7 bases from J; bases unmatched to any gene: 10. Germline CDR1 reads SGHRS; CDR2 reads YFSETQ. The CDR3 here is CASSLVPSGSLGNEQFF. CDR3 DNA sequence: TGCGCCAGCAGCTTGGTTCCTAGCGGGAGCCTAGGGAATGAGCAGTTCTTC.

This clone is a singleton in its sample. The chain links TRBV9 to TRBJ2-3, with D maybe TRBD2 (5 bases). Germline V CDR1 and CDR2: SGDLS, YYNGEE. The length of the CDR3 is 15 residues. Trimming left V 0 bases short and J 2 bases short, with 10 bases between. The CDR3 nucleotides are TGTGCCAGCAGCGTAGGAGCGGTAAACACAGATACGCAGTATTTT. Translation: CASSVGAVNTDTQYF. Variable domain in full (rest from reference TRBV9 and TRBJ2-3): DSGVTQTPKHLITATGQRVTLRCSPRSGDLSVYWYQQSLDQGLQFLIQYYNGEERAKGNILERFSAQQFPDLHSELNLSSLELGDSALYFCASSVGAVNTDTQYFGPGTRLTVL.

V usage is TRBV10-1 and J usage is TRBJ2-1, with 7 bases identical to TRBD1. This CDR3 comprises 13 residues. The V and J ends lost 6 bases and 8 bases, in that order; junction bases with no gene match: 7. Per germline, CDR1 WNHNN and CDR2 SYGVQD (reference sequence). The CDR3 sequence is CASSFRQGDEQFF. The DNA of the CDR3 is TGCGCCAGCAGCTTTCGACAGGGAGATGAGCAGTTCTTC.

The rearrangement links TRBV5-1 to TRBJ2-1; D gene uncertain. The ends were cut back, 0 bases at V and 0 bases at J, with 10 bases in the middle. This CDR3 spans 16 amino acids. Per germline, CDR1 SGHRS and CDR2 YFSETQ. The DNA for the CDR3 is TGCGCCAGCAGCTTGGTCAGCCAGAGCTCCTACAATGAGCAGTTCTTC. This codes for CASSLVSQSSYNEQFF.

The CDR3 spells CSVTQGGNQPQHF. The CDR3, as DNA: TGCAGCGTAACCCAGGGCGGCAATCAGCCCCAGCATTTT. V is TRBV29-1 and J is TRBJ1-5; tentative D call: TRBD1 (5 bases). Germline V lookup: CDR1 SQVTM, CDR2 ANQGSEA. V was shortened by 6 bases and J by 2 bases, with 11 bases between the two germline ends. CDR3 length: 13 amino acids.

This rearrangement joins TRBV2 to TRBJ2-5, with 10 bases aligning to TRBD1. Trimming at V came to 5 bases and at J to 5 bases, leaving 11 bases not matched to a gene. The germline V gene has CDR1 SNHLY and CDR2 FYNNEI. This CDR3 contains 16 residues. The CDR3 sequence: CASSRRQGATGETQYF. CDR3 nucleotide sequence: TGTGCCAGCAGTAGAAGACAGGGGGCCACGGGGGAGACCCAGTACTTC.

The V and J genes are TRBV28 and TRBJ2-5; D is uncertain. The better agreement between TRBJ2-7 and the DNA end casts doubt on the J call. The CDR3 runs 11 residues. Germline lookup yields CDR1 MDHEN and CDR2 SYDVKM. Written as DNA, the CDR3 is TGTGCCAGCAGTTTTTTTGGCGAGCAGTACTTC. This encodes CASSFFGEQYF.

This chain uses TRBV6-1 with TRBJ2-7, with D uncertain. Germline assignment: CDR1 MNHNS and CDR2 SASEGT. V gave up 2 bases and J gave up 2 bases, with 10 bases separating them. The CDR3 is 14 residues long. The CDR3 reads CASSERRPPYEQYF. CDR3 coding DNA: TGTGCCAGCAGTGAACGTAGGCCCCCCTACGAGCAGTACTTC.

The rearrangement uses TRBV27 and TRBJ2-5; D may correspond to TRBD1 or TRBD2 (5 bases each). The germline V and J ends were trimmed by 0 bases and 1 base, with 15 bases remaining between them. CDR1 and CDR2 from the germline V gene are MNHEY and SMNVEV (reference sequence). The CDR3 is 17 amino acids. The CDR3 DNA reads as TGTGCCAGCAGTTTATCGGGAATGAGGGGTACCCAAGAGACCCAGTACTTC. It encodes CASSLSGMRGTQETQYF.

The genes are TRBV4-3 and TRBJ2-7, with no clear D. Germline-derived CDR1 and CDR2 are LGHNA and YSLEER. Trimming cost V 0 bases and J 3 bases, with 12 bases left between them. The CDR3 is 15 residues long. This chain's CDR3 is CASSQDPRVYYEQYF. The CDR3 nucleotides read TGCGCCAGCAGCCAAGACCCCCGGGTGTACTACGAGCAGTACTTC.

This chain uses TRBV19 with TRBJ1-2; 10 bases align to TRBD1. CDR1 and CDR2 (germline): LNHDA, SQIVND (reference sequence). Trimming cost V 2 bases and J 7 bases; bases outside gene matches: 7. The CDR3 has 15 residues. The chain's CDR3 is CASSITPGQGSGYTF. The DNA of the CDR3 is TGTGCCAGTAGTATAACGCCGGGACAGGGGTCTGGCTACACCTTC.

V and J are TRBV5-4 and TRBJ2-3, with D perhaps matching TRBD2 (7 bases). The CDR3 consists of 15 residues. Germline loops: CDR1 SGHNT, CDR2 YYREEE (reference sequence). Trimming cost V 4 bases and J 4 bases, with 16 bases left between them. CDR3 coding DNA: TGTGCCAGCAGCGGGCGTTCGGGGGGCCCAGATACGCAGTATTTT. As protein: CASSGRSGGPDTQYF.

V is TRBV6-6 and J is TRBJ1-1; no reliable D call. CDR1 is MNHNY, CDR2 SVGAGI, per germline (reference sequence). Trimming took off 2 bases at V and 4 bases at J, with 11 bases between the two ends. The CDR3 length is 14 residues. The CDR3 DNA reads TGTGCCAGCAGTTACCTAACCCGGGGCACTGAAGCTTTCTTT. Its protein product is CASSYLTRGTEAFF.

This clone was observed a single time. This chain connects TRBV30 to TRBJ1-4, with D tentatively TRBD1 (6 bases). V shed 2 bases and J shed 4 bases, with 14 bases lying between them. The CDR3 totals 15 residues. The germline V gene has CDR1 GTSNPN and CDR2 SVGIG (reference sequence). This CDR3 reads CAWSRGRQLNEKLFF. DNA of the CDR3: TGTGCCTGGAGTAGGGGGAGGCAGCTTAATGAAAAACTGTTTTTT. Together with reference TRBV30 and TRBJ1-4, the CDR3 gives the full variable domain: SQTIHQWPATLVQPVGSPLSLECTVEGTSNPNLYWYRQAAGRGLQLLFYSVGIGQISSEVPQNLSASRPQDRQFILSSKKLLLSDSGFYLCAWSRGRQLNEKLFFGSGTQLSVL.

The chain combines TRBV6-1 with TRBJ2-7; D possibly uses TRBD1 or TRBD2 (5 bases each). The CDR3 is made up of 14 amino acids. V lost 1 base and J lost 3, with 10 bases in between. Per the germline V gene, CDR1 is MNHNS and CDR2 is SASEGT. CDR3 sequence: CASSEGGTNYEQYF. The CDR3 DNA reads TGTGCCAGCAGTGAAGGTGGGACCAACTACGAGCAGTACTTC.

The genes are TRBV5-1 and TRBJ2-1, with D perhaps matching TRBD2 (5 bases). Trimming took off 0 bases at V and 2 bases at J, with 6 bases between the two ends. This CDR3 region has 14 residues. The V gene's germline CDR1 is SGHRS and CDR2 YFSETQ. In DNA form, the CDR3 reads TGCGCCAGCAGCTTGGGACTAACCTACAATGAGCAGTTCTTC. Its protein product is CASSLGLTYNEQFF.

This clone has just one count. The rearrangement links TRBV6-1 to TRBJ2-1, with D possibly being TRBD1 (6 bases). Germline V CDR1 and CDR2: MNHNS, SASEGT. The length of the CDR3 is 15 residues. Trimming removed 2 bases from V and 6 bases from J, with 14 bases in between. CDR3 DNA: TGTGCCAGCAGTGAAAGGTCATCAGGGGTCAATGAGCAGTTCTTC. It codes for CASSERSSGVNEQFF.

V and J are TRBV2 and TRBJ2-7; the D gene is possibly TRBD1 (6 bases). Per the germline V gene, CDR1 is SNHLY and CDR2 is FYNNEI. Deletions cut 5 bases from V and 6 bases from J, with 23 bases between. The CDR3 spans 16 residues. CDR3 nucleotides: TGTGCCAGCAGTCCCCACAAATATAGGACAGTGGGCGAGCAGTACTTC. Translation gives CASSPHKYRTVGEQYF. Complete variable domain (other parts from reference TRBV2 and TRBJ2-7): EPEVTQTPSHQVTQMGQEVILRCVPISNHLYFYWYRQILGQKVEFLVSFYNNEISEKSEIFDDQFSVERPDGSNFTLKIRSTKLEDSAMYFCASSPHKYRTVGEQYFGPGTRLTVT.

The chain joins TRBV28 to TRBJ2-5; D remains ambiguous. The CDR3 contains 12 residues. Trimming stripped 8 bases from V and 3 bases from J, with 10 bases between. Looked up from germline, CDR1 is MDHEN and CDR2 is SYDVKM. CDR3 DNA: TGTGCCAGCTCCCTCAGGAAAGAGACCCAGTACTTC. Protein sequence: CASSLRKETQYF.

The CDR3 spells CSFYGTGGANYGYTF. In DNA form, the CDR3 reads TGCAGTTTCTATGGGACAGGGGGAGCTAACTATGGCTACACCTTC. The genes are TRBV29-1 and TRBJ1-2, with 11 bases fitting TRBD1. Germline V gives CDR1 SQVTM, CDR2 ANQGSEA. This CDR3 spans 15 amino acids.

The rearrangement uses TRBV21-1 and TRBJ1-5; TRBD1 is taken as the D call from the table, unchecked against the DNA. TRBV21-1 is a known pseudogene. CDR3 length equals 17 residues. CDR3 loop: CASSKLEGARSNQPQHF. The DNA of the CDR3 is TGTGCCAGCAGCAAATTGGAGGGGGCGCGGAGCAATCAGCCCCAGCATTTT.

The sample holds one count of this clone. The chain carries TRBV28 and TRBJ1-1; D is ambiguous. The CDR3 runs 14 residues. The germline V gene encodes CDR1 MDHEN and CDR2 SYDVKM. V lost 4 bases and J lost 1, with 10 bases in between. This CDR3 reads CASSSGGGNTEAFF. In DNA form, the CDR3 reads TGTGCCAGCAGTTCGGGTGGTGGGAACACTGAAGCTTTCTTT.

The rearrangement uses TRBV4-1 and TRBJ1-5; D is uncertain. The germline V gene encodes CDR1 MGHRA and CDR2 YSYEKL. With 0 bases removed from V and 3 bases from J, the gap between germline ends came to 3 bases. The CDR3 is made up of 13 amino acids. CDR3 sequence: CASSQDNNQPQHF. Written as DNA, the CDR3 is TGCGCCAGCAGCCAAGATAACAATCAGCCCCAGCATTTT.

The V call is TRBV19, the J call TRBJ2-1, with D perhaps TRBD2 (6 bases). Germline V lookup: CDR1 LNHDA, CDR2 SQIVND (reference sequence). The CDR3 is 14 amino acids. Deletions cut 5 bases from V and 9 bases from J, with 17 bases between. This CDR3 reads CASSPRAGFGEQFF. The CDR3, as DNA: TGTGCCAGTAGTCCCCGAGCGGGTTTTGGTGAGCAGTTCTTC.